This T cell receptor (beta chain) was retrieved from a study of T cell responses to AZD1222 COVID-19 vaccine. Findings of the study overall: Reportedly, nearly half of unique spike TCRs recognized epitopes outside B.1.351/B.1.1.7 mutations. Just 5 to 7 people given AZD1222 tested seropositive at baseline. At 160-218 and 743-854, vaccine-associated CD4 TCRs were dominant, and they spanned spike. Repertoires in all cases were sampled only once the peak T cell response had passed.

Germline lookup yields CDR1 SGHDN and CDR2 FVKESK. Trimming left V 3 bases short and J 6 bases short, with 12 bases between. There are 14 residues in the CDR3. The assay was immunoSEQ multiplex PCR, and TCRdb's table has in-frame clones only and misses some. The table lists approximately 80,000 clones, about nine tenths of them singletons. A note on this clone: Its antigen is unidentified.

This clonotype was obtained from an adult in good health. The rearrangement joins TRBV14 to TRBJ2-1; a possible D gene is TRBD2 (5 bases). The source was peripheral blood, collected on day 0 of AZD1222 vaccination. The CDR3 region has the DNA TGTGCCAGCAGCCAGATCACTAGATTCAATGAGCAGTTCTTC. Translated: CASSQITRFNEQFF.